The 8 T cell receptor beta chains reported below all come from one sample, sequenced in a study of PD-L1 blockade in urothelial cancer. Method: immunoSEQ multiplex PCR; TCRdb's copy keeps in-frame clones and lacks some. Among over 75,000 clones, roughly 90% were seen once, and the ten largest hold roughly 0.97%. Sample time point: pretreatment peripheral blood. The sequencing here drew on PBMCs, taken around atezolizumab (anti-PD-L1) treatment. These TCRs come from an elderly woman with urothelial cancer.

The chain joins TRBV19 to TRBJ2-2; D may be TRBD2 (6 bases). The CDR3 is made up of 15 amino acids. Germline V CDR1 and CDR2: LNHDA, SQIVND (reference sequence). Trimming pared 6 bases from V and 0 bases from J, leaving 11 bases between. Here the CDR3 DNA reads TGTGCCAGTAGAGGATCGGGAGCGAACACCGGGGAGCTGTTTTTT. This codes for CASRGSGANTGELFF.

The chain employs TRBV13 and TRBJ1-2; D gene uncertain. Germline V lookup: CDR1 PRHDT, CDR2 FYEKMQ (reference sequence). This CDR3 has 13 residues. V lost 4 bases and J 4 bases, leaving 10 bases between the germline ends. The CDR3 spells CASSSSGLYGYTF. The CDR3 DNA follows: TGTGCCAGCAGCTCCTCAGGCCTCTATGGCTACACCTTC.

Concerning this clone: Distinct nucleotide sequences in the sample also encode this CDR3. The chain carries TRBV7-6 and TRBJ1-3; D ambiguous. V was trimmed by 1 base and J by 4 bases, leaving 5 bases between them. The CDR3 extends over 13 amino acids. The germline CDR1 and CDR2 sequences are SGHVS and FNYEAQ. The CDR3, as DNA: TGTGCCAGCAGCTTAGGGCAGGGAAACACCATATATTTT. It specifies CASSLGQGNTIYF. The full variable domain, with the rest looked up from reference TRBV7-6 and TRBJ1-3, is GAGVSQSPRYKVTKRGQDVALRCDPISGHVSLYWYRQALGQGPEFLTYFNYEAQQDKSGLPNDRFSAERPEGSISTLTIQRTEQRDSAMYRCASSLGQGNTIYFGEGSWLTVV.

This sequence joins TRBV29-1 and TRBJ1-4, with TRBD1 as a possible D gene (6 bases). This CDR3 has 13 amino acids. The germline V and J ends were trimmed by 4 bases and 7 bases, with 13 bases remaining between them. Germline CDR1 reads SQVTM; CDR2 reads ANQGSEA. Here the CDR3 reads CSVGLGGSEKLFF. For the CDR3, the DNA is TGCAGCGTTGGGTTAGGGGGTTCTGAAAAACTGTTTTTT.

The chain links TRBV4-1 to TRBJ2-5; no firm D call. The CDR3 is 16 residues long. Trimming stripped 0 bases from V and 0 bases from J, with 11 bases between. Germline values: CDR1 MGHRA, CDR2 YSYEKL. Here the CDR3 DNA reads TGCGCCAGCAGCCAAGACGTAATGAGCTACCAAGAGACCCAGTACTTC. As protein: CASSQDVMSYQETQYF.

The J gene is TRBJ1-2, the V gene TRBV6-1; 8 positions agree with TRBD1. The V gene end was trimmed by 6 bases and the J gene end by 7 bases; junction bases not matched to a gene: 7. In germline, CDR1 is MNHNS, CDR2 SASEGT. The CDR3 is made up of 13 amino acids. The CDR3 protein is CASSEQGEFGYTF. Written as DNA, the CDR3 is TGTGCCAGCAGCGAACAGGGGGAGTTTGGCTACACCTTC.

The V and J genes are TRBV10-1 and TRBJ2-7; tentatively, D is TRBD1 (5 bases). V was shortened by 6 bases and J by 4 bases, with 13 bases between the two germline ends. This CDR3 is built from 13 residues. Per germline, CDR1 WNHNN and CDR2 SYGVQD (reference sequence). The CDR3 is CASSRAKGYEQYF. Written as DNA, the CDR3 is TGCGCCAGCAGCAGGGCAAAGGGATACGAGCAGTACTTC.

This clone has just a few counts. The CDR3 nucleotides are TGTGCCAGCAGCTTGGGTGGGACTAGCGTAAGCTACGAGCAGTACTTC. Translating gives CASSLGGTSVSYEQYF. This chain uses TRBV5-6 with TRBJ2-7, with 10 bases fitting TRBD2. The CDR3 sequence is 16 residues long. V was pared by 0 bases and J by 3 bases, with 6 bases of the junction left unmatched. Germline CDR1 reads SGHDT; CDR2 reads YYEEEE.